A single sample gave rise to the 16 T cell receptor beta chains below, sequenced in a study of blood T cell repertoires in COVID-19. Some clones are missing from TCRdb's copy, which holds only in-frame ones; the method was immunoSEQ multiplex PCR. The table records around 250,000 clones, around nine tenths of them present only once. Sequencing was performed on PBMCs or T cells enriched from blood (not recorded which). Source of these receptors: a woman in her 50s who had recovered from COVID-19.

V usage is TRBV21-1 and J usage is TRBJ2-7; the DNA was not used to check the table's D call, TRBD2. TRBV21-1 is deemed a pseudogene. This CDR3 comprises 16 residues. CDR3 sequence reads: CASSKQGLAGAYEQYF. In DNA, the CDR3 is TGTGCCAGCAGCAAACAGGGACTAGCGGGGGCCTACGAGCAGTACTTC.

This clone was counted once. This chain connects TRBV24-1 to TRBJ1-6, with TRBD1 matching 7 bases. The CDR3 is 13 amino acids. With 12 bases clipped from V and 8 bases from J, the junction kept 9 bases outside the gene matches. From germline, CDR1 is KGHDR and CDR2 SFDVKD. This chain's CDR3 is CAAGDSLDSPLHF. The CDR3 coding sequence is TGTGCCGCCGGGGACAGTTTGGATTCACCCCTCCACTTT.

Regarding this clone: The sample contains more than one DNA sequence encoding this CDR3. J is TRBJ1-1 and V is TRBV7-9; 8 nucleotides align to TRBD1. The CDR3 length is 15 residues. With V trimmed by 5 bases and J by 0 bases, 5 bases remained unmatched. Germline V gene sequence: CDR1 SEHNR, CDR2 FQNEAQ (reference sequence). The CDR3 protein is CASSPRQGMNTEAFF. The CDR3 bases are TGTGCCAGCAGCCCCAGACAGGGGATGAACACTGAAGCTTTCTTT.

V gene TRBV30 combines with J gene TRBJ2-6; no firm D call. CDR1 is GTSNPN and CDR2 is SVGIG in the germline V gene (reference sequence). V was trimmed by 6 bases and J by 0 bases, leaving 9 bases between them. The CDR3 contains 14 residues. The DNA of the CDR3 is TGTGCCTGTGACGGGTACTCTGGGGCCAACGTCCTGACTTTC. Its protein product is CACDGYSGANVLTF.

Points on this clone: Other nucleotide sequences from this sample produce the same CDR3. This rearrangement joins TRBV27 to TRBJ2-2, with D uncertain. Germline lookup yields CDR1 MNHEY and CDR2 SMNVEV (reference sequence). The CDR3 is made up of 14 amino acids. Trimming took 2 bases from V and 1 from J, leaving 5 bases between them. Here the CDR3 reads CASSLGLNTGELFF. The CDR3 DNA sequence: TGTGCCAGCAGTTTAGGGCTGAACACCGGGGAGCTGTTTTTT.

The chain has TRBV14 and TRBJ1-1; no clear D. The CDR3 consists of 13 residues. The germline CDR1 and CDR2 sequences are SGHDN and FVKESK. V was cut by 2 bases and J by 7 bases, with 11 bases left in between. The CDR3 DNA is TGTGCCAGCAGCCAACAACAGATTAGTGAAGCTTTCTTT. It codes for CASSQQQISEAFF.

The chain links TRBV6-1 to TRBJ2-1, with a weak D call TRBD2 (5 bases). Germline V gives CDR1 MNHNS, CDR2 SASEGT. Trimming pared 3 bases from V and 8 bases from J, leaving 14 bases between. The CDR3 extends over 14 amino acids. DNA for the CDR3: TGTGCCAGCAGTGAGACCCTACTAGGCTATGAGCAGTTCTTC. As protein: CASSETLLGYEQFF.

This rearrangement joins TRBV7-8 to TRBJ2-1; D is undetermined. Germline assignment: CDR1 SGHVS and CDR2 FQNEAQ. The germline V and J ends were trimmed by 2 bases and 0 bases, with 8 bases remaining between them. This CDR3 is built from 15 residues. The CDR3 here is CASSLSSSSYNEQFF. The CDR3 DNA sequence: TGTGCCAGCAGCTTATCTAGTAGCTCCTACAATGAGCAGTTCTTC.

The chain has TRBV2 and TRBJ2-2; 8 nucleotides match TRBD1. The CDR3 loop spans 16 amino acids. Germline values: CDR1 SNHLY, CDR2 FYNNEI. The V and J ends lost 3 bases and 5 bases, in that order; junction bases with no gene match: 8. In DNA form, the CDR3 reads TGTGCCAGCAGTGATCGGGACAGGTTGTGGACCGGGGAGCTGTTTTTT. Translated: CASSDRDRLWTGELFF.

The gene calls are TRBV27 and TRBJ1-2, with D maybe TRBD1 (6 bases). The CDR3 spans 12 residues. The germline V gene has CDR1 MNHEY and CDR2 SMNVEV (reference sequence). Deletions cut 8 bases from V and 6 bases from J, with 13 bases between. DNA of the CDR3: TGTGCCAGCTCACAGGGATTCAATGGCTACACCTTC. It specifies CASSQGFNGYTF.

The chain is built from TRBV2 and TRBJ1-3, with D unresolved. In germline, CDR1 is SNHLY, CDR2 FYNNEI. The V gene lost 3 bases and the J gene lost 0 bases, with 9 bases spanning the gap. There are 15 residues in the CDR3. The CDR3 spells CASSEREVSGNTIYF. CDR3 bases: TGTGCCAGCAGTGAGAGGGAAGTCTCTGGAAACACCATATATTTT.

The rearrangement joins TRBV6-1 to TRBJ2-7; D call uncertain. V lost 3 bases and J 3 bases, leaving 3 bases between the germline ends. The CDR3 contains 11 residues. Germline loops: CDR1 MNHNS, CDR2 SASEGT. The CDR3 DNA reads TGTGCCAGCAGTGACGGCTACGAGCAGTACTTC. This gives the protein CASSDGYEQYF.

J is TRBJ2-3 and V is TRBV3-1 (or the pseudogene TRBV3-2), with D possibly being TRBD2 (5 bases). Germline V gene data show CDR1 as LGHDT and CDR2 as YNNKEL (reference sequence). V was trimmed by 4 bases and J by 5 bases, leaving 13 bases between them. The CDR3 extends over 14 amino acids. The CDR3 DNA reads as TGTGCCAGCAGCCTCGGGCGGGCGGGAGATACGCAGTATTTT. Translated: CASSLGRAGDTQYF.

The chain couples TRBV7-9 to TRBJ1-1; 7 positions match TRBD1. The CDR3 has 14 residues. J gave up 6 bases and V 5 bases, and 9 bases lay outside the gene matches. Germline lookup yields CDR1 SEHNR and CDR2 FQNEAQ (reference sequence). The CDR3 reads CASSPTGILAEAFF. Written as DNA, the CDR3 is TGTGCCAGCAGCCCGACAGGGATCTTGGCTGAAGCTTTCTTT.

The CDR3 is CASSQIKGGDYEQYF. CDR3 nucleotide sequence: TGCGCCAGCAGCCAAATCAAGGGGGGGGACTACGAGCAGTACTTC. The chain combines TRBV4-1 with TRBJ2-7, with D possibly being TRBD2 (7 bases). Germline V lookup: CDR1 MGHRA, CDR2 YSYEKL. V gave up 2 bases and J gave up 3 bases, with 14 bases separating them. This CDR3 is built from 15 residues.

The CDR3 nucleotides are TGTGCCAGCTCACTCCTAGCGGGAGGCCTATCCTACGAGCAGTACTTC. It specifies CASSLLAGGLSYEQYF. The rearrangement joins TRBV18 to TRBJ2-7; 11 bases align to TRBD2. V lost 4 bases and J lost 1; bases outside the gene matches: 6. Looked up from germline, CDR1 is KGHSH and CDR2 is LQKENI. CDR3 size: 16 residues.